Below, 14 T cell receptor beta chains from the same sample are listed, as sequenced in a study of Graves' ophthalmopathy and Graves' hyperthyroidism. RNA transcripts served as template for amplifying TCR beta CDR3 sequences. An initial RT-PCR round employing HTBI primers preceded a second-round multiplex PCR. MiXCR was run by TCRdb on the multiplex PCR reads, yielding one entry per CDR3 protein. The sample includes 600,000 to 950,000 distinct CDR3 sequences, approximately 40% of them seen just once. Sequenced input: peripheral blood. The source is an adult man with Graves' ophthalmopathy.

In its sample, this clonotype was seen many times. This rearrangement joins TRBV6-5 to TRBJ1-6; D is possibly TRBD1 (5 bases). Per the germline V gene, CDR1 is MNHEY and CDR2 is SVGAGI. The CDR3 is 13 residues long. V was cut by 6 bases and J by 13 bases, with 16 bases left in between. Here the CDR3 DNA reads TGTGCCAGCAGGACCCAGACAGCGTCGCCCCTCCACTTT. Translation: CASRTQTASPLHF.

This clonotype was counted many times. The V gene is TRBV29-1, the J gene TRBJ2-7; no reliable D call. V lost 3 bases and J 0 bases, leaving 12 bases between the germline ends. This CDR3 is built from 14 residues. The germline gives CDR1 SQVTM, CDR2 ANQGSEA. The CDR3 region has the DNA TGCAGCGTTGAGGTTGACCGCGTCTCCTACGAGCAGTACTTC. Its translation is CSVEVDRVSYEQYF.

The chain carries TRBV29-1 and TRBJ2-3, with D uncertain. There are 16 residues in the CDR3. With 6 bases removed from V and 2 bases from J, the gap between germline ends came to 21 bases. Germline V gene sequence: CDR1 SQVTM, CDR2 ANQGSEA. CDR3 in amino acids: CSVAAQQTLFTDTQYF. Here the CDR3 DNA reads TGCAGCGTAGCCGCACAGCAAACATTGTTCACAGATACGCAGTATTTT.

This clonotype was counted between two and nine times. The chain uses TRBV7-9 and TRBJ1-5; tentatively, D is TRBD1 (5 bases). Germline CDR1 SEHNR, CDR2 FQNEAQ (reference sequence). Trimming cost V 2 bases and J 2 bases, with 10 bases left between them. The CDR3 has 15 residues. This chain's CDR3 is CASSLQGVGNQPQHF. DNA for the CDR3: TGTGCCAGCAGCTTACAGGGAGTTGGCAATCAGCCCCAGCATTTT.

About this clonotype: At one boundary the junction diverges from the germline segment, which might be a read error. The chain links TRBV5-1 to TRBJ2-7, with 14 bases matching TRBD2. Germline-derived CDR1 and CDR2 are SGHRS and YFSETQ. CDR3 length: 15 residues. In DNA, the CDR3 is TGTGCCAGCAGCGCTTCCGGGACTAGCGGGAGAAGGCAGTACTTC. Protein: CASSASGTSGRRQYF.

This clonotype came up many times. The J gene is TRBJ2-5, the V gene TRBV15; maybe TRBD1 (6 bases). With 3 bases removed from V and 2 bases from J, the gap between germline ends came to 10 bases. Germline CDR1 and CDR2: LNHNV and YYDKDF (reference sequence). The CDR3 is 14 residues long. The CDR3 reads CATSSRGRQETQYF. In DNA, the CDR3 is TGTGCCACCAGCAGCAGGGGACGACAAGAGACCCAGTACTTC.

This clonotype was seen more than once but under ten times. This chain joins TRBV6-6 and TRBJ1-6; 8 positions agree with TRBD1. The junction had 4 bases not matched to a gene; V was cut back by 0 bases and J by 15 bases. This CDR3 is 13 amino acids long. CDR1 and CDR2 (germline): MNHNY, SVGAGI (reference sequence). CDR3: CASSYSTGVGLHF. CDR3 bases: TGTGCCAGCAGTTACTCGACAGGGGTTGGCCTCCACTTT.

V and J are TRBV20-1 and TRBJ2-5, with D perhaps given as TRBD1 or TRBD2 (5 bases each). V lost 6 bases to trimming and J lost 3 bases, with 17 bases between them. CDR1 is DFQATT and CDR2 is SNEGSKA in the germline V gene (reference sequence). The CDR3 contains 14 residues. CDR3 in amino acids: CSASTGAAEETQYF. CDR3 DNA sequence: TGCAGTGCATCGACCGGGGCCGCGGAAGAGACCCAGTACTTC.

This clonotype was seen many times. The chain has TRBV19 and TRBJ1-2; D is undetermined. Trimming removed 6 bases from V and 4 bases from J, with 15 bases in between. Germline V gene lookup returns CDR1 LNHDA and CDR2 SQIVND (reference sequence). This CDR3 has 14 residues. For the CDR3, the DNA is TGTGCCAGTAGCACCCCGGACGGAACCTATGGCTACACCTTC. Translated, it gives CASSTPDGTYGYTF.

The V gene is TRBV29-1, the J gene TRBJ1-5, with TRBD1 matching over 10 bases. Trimming took 6 bases from V and 6 from J; bases not matched to a gene: 11. Germline V lookup: CDR1 SQVTM, CDR2 ANQGSEA. This CDR3 contains 15 residues. The CDR3 spells CSVAGTGAGVQPQHF. As DNA, the CDR3 is TGCAGCGTCGCCGGGACAGGGGCAGGCGTTCAGCCCCAGCATTTT.

The genes are TRBV30 and TRBJ1-5; unclear D gene. Germline V lookup: CDR1 GTSNPN, CDR2 SVGIG (reference sequence). The CDR3 extends over 13 amino acids. Trimming cost V 2 bases and J 3 bases, with 8 bases left between them. The CDR3 DNA follows: TGTGCCTGGAGTAAAGGGTCCAATCAGCCCCAGCATTTT. Protein product: CAWSKGSNQPQHF.

This clonotype has only one observation. The chain carries TRBV20-1 and TRBJ2-3; 10 bases agree with TRBD1. CDR3 length equals 15 residues. CDR1 is DFQATT, CDR2 SNEGSKA, per germline (reference sequence). J lost 2 bases, V lost 4 bases, and 6 bases had no gene match. The DNA for the CDR3 is TGCAGTGCTACCCGAGGGACAGGGGACACAGATACGCAGTATTTT. Its protein product is CSATRGTGDTDTQYF.

A word on this clonotype: A junction end diverges from the germline sequence, so it may reflect a read error. The chain joins TRBV20-1 to TRBJ1-4; D call uncertain. There are 14 residues in the CDR3. Germline V lookup: CDR1 DFQATT, CDR2 SNEGSKA (reference sequence). CDR3 amino acids: CGASASRANEKLFF. DNA for the CDR3: TGCGGTGCTAGTGCGAGCAGAGCTAATGAAAAACTGTTTTTT.

Remarks on this clonotype: Mismatch with germline at one junction end may stem from a read error. V and J are TRBV25-1 and TRBJ2-2; no definite D call. CDR1 and CDR2 (germline): MGHDK, SYGVNS. This CDR3 region has 15 residues. The CDR3 DNA reads as TGCGCCAGCAGCCAGGCTCCTGGAAACACCGGGGAGCTGTTTTTT. Translating it yields CASSQAPGNTGELFF.